The rows below give T cell receptor beta chains drawn from one sample of a study of cytomegalovirus exposure and HLA in healthy donors. Produced via immunoSEQ multiplex PCR; TCRdb's table is partial and in-frame only. The table shows about 100,000 clones, with roughly 70% occurring only once. The source material was PBMCs. The receptors were sampled from a woman aged 18 to 35 in good health and CMV-seropositive. CDR3s include the opening cysteine and the closing phenylalanine or tryptophan. A D gene is named only where the DNA matches it firmly. Clone sizes are given selectively: once, few, many, or a class where the clone is expanded.

.	TRBV6-6	TRBJ2-5	.	TGTGCCAGCAGTTACGGAGGGTCGGTTGAGACCCAGTACTTC	CASSYGGSVETQYF
TRBD1	TRBV6-1	TRBJ1-2	.	TGTGCCAGCAGTAAGGGGGACAGGAACTATGGCTACACCTTC	CASSKGDRNYGYTF
TRBD2	TRBV7-2	TRBJ2-5	.	TGTGCCAGCAGCTACACTCTGGGACTAGCGGGGCGGCAAGAGACCCAGTACTTC	CASSYTLGLAGRQETQYF
.	TRBV30	TRBJ1-2	.	TGTGCCTGGGGGGAGTCGGGTGGCTACACCTTC	CAWGESGGYTF
TRBD2	TRBV27	TRBJ2-7	.	TGTGCCAGCAGTTTGACTAGCGGGGCCTACTCCCCACGACCTATCTACTTC	CASSLTSGAYSPRPIYF
TRBD1	TRBV7-2	TRBJ2-7	.	TGTGCCAGCAGCCGTCAGGTAGGCCAGGGGGCCCACGAGCAGTACTTC	CASSRQVGQGAHEQYF
.	TRBV6-5	TRBJ1-5	.	TGTGCCAGCAGGGCCGCGGGAAGCAATCAGCCCCAGCATTTT	CASRAAGSNQPQHF
TRBD2	TRBV6-5	TRBJ2-7	.	TGTGCCAGCACGACTAGCGGGAGGCCTTACGAGCAGTACTTC	CASTTSGRPYEQYF
.	TRBV5-4	TRBJ1-4	.	TGTGCCAGCAGCCCCGTAATCGTACTGTTTTTT	CASSPVIVLFF
TRBD1	TRBV2	TRBJ1-5	.	TGTGCCAGCAGTCCTCAGGGGGCGAGCAATCAGCCCCAGCATTTT	CASSPQGASNQPQHF
TRBD2	TRBV30	TRBJ2-3	.	TGTGCCTGGAGTCATAGCGGGAGAAACACAGATACGCAGTATTTT	CAWSHSGRNTDTQYF
.	TRBV4-1	TRBJ1-2	.	TGCGCCAGCAGCCAAGAGGGAGATTGGCGCACCTTC	CASSQEGDWRTF
.	TRBV20-1	TRBJ1-2	few	TGCAGTGCTCGGGTGGAAGGCTACACCTTC	CSARVEGYTF
.	TRBV4-1	TRBJ1-2	few	TGCGCCAGCAGCCTAAATTCGGGGTACTATGGCTACACCTTC	CASSLNSGYYGYTF
TRBD1	TRBV6-5	TRBJ2-7	.	TGTGCCAGCAGCCGTACAGGGGCGTCCTACGAGCAGTACTTC	CASSRTGASYEQYF
.	TRBV7-2	TRBJ1-1	.	TGTGCCAGCAGCTTACCGGGACTCCCGAACACTGAAGCTTTCTTT	CASSLPGLPNTEAFF
TRBD2	TRBV13	TRBJ2-1	few	TGTGCCAGCGCCCTAGAAGGTGGACTAGCGGCTAACAATGAGCAGTTCTTC	CASALEGGLAANNEQFF
.	TRBV30	TRBJ1-1	.	TGTGCCTGGATGTCACTGGGAGGGATAGGAGCTGAAGCTTTCTTT	CAWMSLGGIGAEAFF
.	TRBV7-8	TRBJ2-1	.	TGTGCCAGCAGCTTAGAGCGTGGATATGAGCAGTTCTTC	CASSLERGYEQFF
.	TRBV6-1	TRBJ1-2	.	TGTGCCAGCAGTAGACAGGATGGCTACACCTTC	CASSRQDGYTF
.	TRBV11-2	TRBJ2-6	few	TGTGCCAGCAGCTTACAGGGCACTGGGGCCAACGTCCTGACTTTC	CASSLQGTGANVLTF
.	TRBV4-3	TRBJ1-1	.	TGCGCCAGCAGCCAAGCGCGGGTCAGTGGGACTGAAGCTTTCTTT	CASSQARVSGTEAFF
TRBD1	TRBV5-5	TRBJ1-6	.	TGTGCCAGCAGCTTGGACAGGGGGCCGAATTCACCCCTCCACTTT	CASSLDRGPNSPLHF
.	TRBV14	TRBJ2-5	.	TGTGCCAGCAGCCAACGGGACTCCCAGTACTTC	CASSQRDSQYF
TRBD1	TRBV7-6	TRBJ2-7	.	TGTGCCAGCAGCTTAAATATCCGGGACAGGACCTACGAGCAGTACTTC	CASSLNIRDRTYEQYF
TRBD2	TRBV4-2	TRBJ2-1	few	TGTGCCAGCAGCCAAGCTAGGATAGCGGGAGGGGGGCAGTTCTTC	CASSQARIAGGGQFF
TRBD1	TRBV7-8	TRBJ1-5	.	TGTGCCAGCAGTTACCCGGGACAGCATCAGCCCCAGCATTTT	CASSYPGQHQPQHF
TRBD1	TRBV7-9	TRBJ2-4	.	TGTGCCAGCAGCTCACAGGGGGCTTCCAAAAACATTCAGTACTTC	CASSSQGASKNIQYF
TRBD1	TRBV28	TRBJ1-5	.	TGTGCCAGCAGTTTCCCGGACAGGGGGCTTGGTCAGCCCCAGCATTTT	CASSFPDRGLGQPQHF
.	TRBV27	TRBJ1-4	few	TGTGCCAGCAGTTTACCAGATCTAATGAGGAAACTGTTTTTT	CASSLPDLMRKLFF
TRBD1	TRBV29-1	TRBJ1-2	few	TGCAGCGTGTTTCCGGGACAGCTTAACTATGGCTACACCTTC	CSVFPGQLNYGYTF
.	TRBV4-3	TRBJ2-3	.	TGCGCCAGCAGCCAAGCTTCCCTTCTGGTACACACAGATACGCAGTATTTT	CASSQASLLVHTDTQYF
.	TRBV28	TRBJ1-2	.	TGTGCCAGCACACAAGGGGATAGCGGCTACACCTTC	CASTQGDSGYTF
.	TRBV5-1	TRBJ2-7	.	TGCGCCAGCAGTCCAAGTGGGGGTGGGGGGAAGCGCGAGCAGTACTTC	CASSPSGGGGKREQYF
TRBD1	TRBV28	TRBJ1-1	.	TGTGCCAGCACAAACTTGGGGACAGGAAACACTGAAGCTTTCTTT	CASTNLGTGNTEAFF
.	TRBV19	TRBJ1-2	few	TGTGCCAGTAGTATAGATGCTTGGGGGACACCCTTCTATGGCTACACCTTC	CASSIDAWGTPFYGYTF
TRBD1	TRBV6-5	TRBJ1-4	.	TGTGCCAGCAGTTTCCGGACAGGGGCTAATGAAAAACTGTTTTTT	CASSFRTGANEKLFF
TRBD1	TRBV13	TRBJ2-7	.	TGTGCCAGCAGCTTCTCTCGACAGGGGCGCTACGAGCAGTACTTC	CASSFSRQGRYEQYF
.	TRBV4-2	TRBJ2-3	.	TGTGCCAGCAGCCAAGCGGAGGGGCCGAGCACAGATACGCAGTATTTT	CASSQAEGPSTDTQYF
TRBD1	TRBV27	TRBJ1-1	few	TGTGCCAGCACGGGACAGTGGAGCACTGAAGCTTTCTTT	CASTGQWSTEAFF
.	TRBV7-2	TRBJ2-7	few	TGTGCCAGCAGCCCAATAGGGGGCGCGGGGCTCCAGTACTTC	CASSPIGGAGLQYF
TRBD2	TRBV9	TRBJ2-5	.	TGTGCCAGCAGCGCGGGGACTAGCGGGCGTGAGGAGACCCAGTACTTC	CASSAGTSGREETQYF
.	TRBV11-2	TRBJ2-1	few	TGTGCCAGCAGCCAGGCCCCGGCTAATGAGCAGTTCTTC	CASSQAPANEQFF
.	TRBV7-7	TRBJ2-3	.	TGTGCCAGCAGCTTCAGAGATACGCAGTATTTT	CASSFRDTQYF
.	TRBV11-2	TRBJ1-1	.	TGTGCCAGCAGTGGGGGGGGGTACACTGAAGCTTTCTTT	CASSGGGYTEAFF
.	TRBV6-5	TRBJ2-7	few	TGTGCCAGCAGGGTCGAAGGGACATCCTCCTACGAGCAGTACTTC	CASRVEGTSSYEQYF
.	TRBV9	TRBJ1-1	.	TGTGCCAGCAGCGAGTCCCCGTTTTGGGAGGCTGAAGCTTTCTTT	CASSESPFWEAEAFF
.	TRBV6-6	TRBJ2-1	.	TGTGCCAGCAGCTTTAGCGGCACGGGGAATGAGCAGTTCTTC	CASSFSGTGNEQFF
.	TRBV7-2	TRBJ1-5	.	TGTGCCAGCAGCTTAGAGAGAGGGTCTCAGCCCCAGCATTTT	CASSLERGSQPQHF
TRBD1	TRBV7-2	TRBJ2-7	.	TGTGCCAGCAGCTTAGCGCAGGGGGCCCCCTACGAGCAGTACTTC	CASSLAQGAPYEQYF
.	TRBV11-1	TRBJ2-2	few	TGTGCCAGCAGCGCCTCACAGGTTCCCACCGGGGAGCTGTTTTTT	CASSASQVPTGELFF
TRBD2	TRBV29-1	TRBJ2-1	.	TGCAGCGCCGCTAGCGGGGGGGCAAACAATGAGCAGTTCTTC	CSAASGGANNEQFF
.	TRBV9	TRBJ1-3	.	TGTGCCAGCAGCGAACAGGCGAGAAACACCATATATTTT	CASSEQARNTIYF
TRBD1	TRBV4-3	TRBJ2-7	.	TGCGCCAGCAGCCAAGAGGATGGGACAGGCGGCCACGAGCAGTACTTC	CASSQEDGTGGHEQYF
.	TRBV27	TRBJ2-7	.	TGTGCCAGCAGTCCCGGCAGGGGACCCTACGAGCAGTACTTC	CASSPGRGPYEQYF
TRBD1	TRBV7-9	TRBJ1-2	.	TGTGCCAGCAGCAATAGGGGACAGGGGGACTATGGCTACACCTTC	CASSNRGQGDYGYTF
.	TRBV9	TRBJ1-1	.	TGTGCCAGCAGCGCCCTTGGGACACTCAACACTGAAGCTTTCTTT	CASSALGTLNTEAFF
.	TRBV4-3	TRBJ2-7	once	TGCGCCAGCAGCCCCCGCGGGCTAGCTGCCGAGCAGTACTTC	CASSPRGLAAEQYF
.	TRBV6-6	TRBJ2-7	.	TGTGCCAGCAGGCAGACTAGTATGTACGAGCAGTACTTC	CASRQTSMYEQYF